This TCR beta chain was identified during a study of CD8 T cells in Susac syndrome. Study as a whole: Each patient with Susac syndrome, at the time of blood draw, was therapy-naive, on corticosteroids, or on intravenous immunoglobulin alone.

After extraction with the RNeasy kit, 0.5 to 1 ug of the RNA was reverse transcribed using random hexamers. Amplification of TCR beta CDR3 by immunoSEQ multiplex PCR spanned 54 Vbeta and 13 Jbeta. TCRdb re-called the immunoSEQ multiplex PCR reads through MiXCR, storing one row per CDR3 protein. The repertoire includes over 120,000 distinct CDR3 sequences, 95% of them detected once, and more than 0.14% sits in the top ten. The source material was CD4+ T cells from PBMCs. This TCR came from a human donor with Susac syndrome.

This CDR3 is CASSGNSNYGYTF. In DNA, the CDR3 is TGTGCCAGCAGCGGAAACAGTAACTATGGCTACACCTTC. This chain connects TRBV28 to TRBJ1-2; D unclear. V was trimmed by 6 bases and J by 1 base, leaving 9 bases between them. The germline V gene encodes CDR1 MDHEN and CDR2 SYDVKM. The CDR3 covers 13 residues.